The 7 T cell receptor beta chains given below trace back to one sample, sequenced in a study of beta chain features in type 1 diabetes. Study-wide results and limits: Shortening of TCRB CDR3s, moderate but significant, appeared in all four CD4+ subsets of Type 1 diabetes patients.

These receptors have no known antigen. The sequenced template was cDNA made from the entire isolated RNA. Profiling relied on immunoSEQ multiplex PCR, and the TCRdb table lists in-frame clones only, not all of them. The sample has some 360,000 clones; roughly 9.8% are singletons. Material: central memory CD4+ T cells from blood. The receptors derive from a man in his thirties or forties with type 1 diabetes.

This clone was seen more than once but under ten times. This chain connects TRBV9 to TRBJ1-4; possible D gene TRBD1, 6 bases. Germline values: CDR1 SGDLS, CDR2 YYNGEE. This CDR3 contains 16 residues. Trimming took 1 base from V and 0 from J, leaving 10 bases between them. As DNA, the CDR3 is TGTGCCAGCAGCGTAAGGGGGACGGCAACTAATGAAAAACTGTTTTTT. It encodes CASSVRGTATNEKLFF. The whole variable domain, filled in from reference TRBV9 and TRBJ1-4, reads DSGVTQTPKHLITATGQRVTLRCSPRSGDLSVYWYQQSLDQGLQFLIQYYNGEERAKGNILERFSAQQFPDLHSELNLSSLELGDSALYFCASSVRGTATNEKLFFGSGTQLSVL.

This clone was counted between two and nine times. V usage is TRBV18 and J usage is TRBJ2-7; D uncertain. The CDR3 is 12 residues long. V was clipped by 3 bases and J by 7 bases, with 10 bases between them. The germline gives CDR1 KGHSH, CDR2 LQKENI. The CDR3 region is CASSPSLGEQYF. CDR3 nucleotides: TGTGCCAGCTCACCCTCGTTGGGGGAGCAGTACTTC.

This clone came up a few times. This chain joins TRBV4-1 and TRBJ2-3; D call uncertain. Per germline, CDR1 MGHRA and CDR2 YSYEKL. There are 17 residues in the CDR3. Deletions cut 4 bases from V and 2 bases from J, with 19 bases between. The chain's CDR3 is CASSPQPYGASTDTQYF. CDR3 DNA: TGCGCCAGCAGCCCCCAGCCCTACGGCGCCTCCACAGATACGCAGTATTTT.

This clone occurred a few times. This chain connects TRBV18 to TRBJ2-7, with TRBD2 as a possible D gene (5 bases). The CDR3 runs 13 residues. Germline CDR1 KGHSH, CDR2 LQKENI. Trimming left V 4 bases short and J 1 base short, with 8 bases between. DNA for the CDR3: TGTGCCAGCTCACAAGGGAGTTCCTACGAGCAGTACTTC. It codes for CASSQGSSYEQYF.

This clone was counted many times. V gene TRBV6-1 combines with J gene TRBJ2-1; D ambiguous. The CDR3 totals 13 residues. The germline V gene has CDR1 MNHNS and CDR2 SASEGT. V was cut by 0 bases and J by 8 bases, with 8 bases left in between. Written as DNA, the CDR3 is TGTGCCAGCAGTGAAGCGAGGAACGATGAGCAGTTCTTC. As protein: CASSEARNDEQFF.

The rearrangement uses TRBV2 and TRBJ2-7; D uncertain. V was cut by 6 bases and J by 0 bases, with 9 bases left in between. Looked up from germline, CDR1 is SNHLY and CDR2 is FYNNEI. There are 13 residues in the CDR3. DNA of the CDR3: TGTGCCAGCAGGGGGTGGAGCTCCTACGAGCAGTACTTC. Its translation is CASRGWSSYEQYF.

This clone showed up many times. The V call is TRBV28, the J call TRBJ2-1, with 12 bases aligning to TRBD1. This CDR3 spans 15 amino acids. V was pared by 5 bases and J by 6 bases, with 5 bases of the junction left unmatched. From germline, CDR1 is MDHEN and CDR2 SYDVKM. Here the CDR3 DNA reads TGTGCCAGCAGTCCAGGGACAGGGGGCACCAATGAGCAGTTCTTC. It encodes CASSPGTGGTNEQFF.